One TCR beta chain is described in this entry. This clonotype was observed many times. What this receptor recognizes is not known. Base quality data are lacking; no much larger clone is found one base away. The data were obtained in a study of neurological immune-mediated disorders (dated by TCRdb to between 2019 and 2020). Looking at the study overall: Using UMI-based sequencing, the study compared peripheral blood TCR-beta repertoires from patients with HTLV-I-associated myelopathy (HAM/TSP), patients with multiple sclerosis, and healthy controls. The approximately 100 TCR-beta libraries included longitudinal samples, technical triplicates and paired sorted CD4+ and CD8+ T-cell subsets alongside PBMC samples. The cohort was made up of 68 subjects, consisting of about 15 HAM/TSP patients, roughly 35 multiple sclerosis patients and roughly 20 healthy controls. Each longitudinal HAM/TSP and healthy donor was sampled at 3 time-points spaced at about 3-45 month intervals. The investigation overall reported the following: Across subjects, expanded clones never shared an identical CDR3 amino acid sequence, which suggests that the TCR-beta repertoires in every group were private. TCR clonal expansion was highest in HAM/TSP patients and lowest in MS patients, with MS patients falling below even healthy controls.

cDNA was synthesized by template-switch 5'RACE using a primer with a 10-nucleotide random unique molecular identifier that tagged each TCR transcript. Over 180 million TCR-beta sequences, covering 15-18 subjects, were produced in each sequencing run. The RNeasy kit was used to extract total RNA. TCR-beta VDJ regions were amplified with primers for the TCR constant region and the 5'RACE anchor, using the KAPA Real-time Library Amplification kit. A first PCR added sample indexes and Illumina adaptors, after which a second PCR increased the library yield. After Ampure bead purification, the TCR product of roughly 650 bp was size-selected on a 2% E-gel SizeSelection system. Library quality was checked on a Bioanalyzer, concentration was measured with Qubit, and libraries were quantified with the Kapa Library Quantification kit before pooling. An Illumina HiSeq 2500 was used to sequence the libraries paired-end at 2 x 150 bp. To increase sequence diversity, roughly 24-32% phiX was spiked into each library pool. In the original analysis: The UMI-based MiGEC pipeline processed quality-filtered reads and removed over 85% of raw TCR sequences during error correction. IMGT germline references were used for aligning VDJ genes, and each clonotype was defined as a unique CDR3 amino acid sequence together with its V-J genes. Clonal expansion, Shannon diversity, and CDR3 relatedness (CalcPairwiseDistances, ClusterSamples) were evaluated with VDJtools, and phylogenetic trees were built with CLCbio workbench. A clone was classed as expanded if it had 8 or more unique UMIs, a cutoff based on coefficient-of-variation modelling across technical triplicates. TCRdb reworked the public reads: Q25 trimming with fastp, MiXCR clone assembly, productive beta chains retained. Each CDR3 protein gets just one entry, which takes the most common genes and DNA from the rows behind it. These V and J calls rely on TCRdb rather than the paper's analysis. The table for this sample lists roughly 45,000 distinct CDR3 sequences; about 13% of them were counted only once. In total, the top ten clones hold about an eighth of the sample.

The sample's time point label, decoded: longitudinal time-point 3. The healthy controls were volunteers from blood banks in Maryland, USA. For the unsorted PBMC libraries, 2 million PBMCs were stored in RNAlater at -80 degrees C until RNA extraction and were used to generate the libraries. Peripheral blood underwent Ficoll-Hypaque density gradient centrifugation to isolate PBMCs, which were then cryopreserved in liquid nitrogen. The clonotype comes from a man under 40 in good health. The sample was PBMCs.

The DNA is TGTGCCAGCACAGGGAGGGGCTATGGCTACACCTTC. This yields the protein CASTGRGYGYTF. Recombination joined TRBV7-9 with TRBJ1-2; TRBD1 is a possible D gene, resting on 5 matching bases. Measured from the cysteine to the phenylalanine, the CDR3 is 12 residues long. Only the CDR3 part of the read is kept: 36 bases, read in frame from the first base. CDR1 and CDR2, looked up from the germline V gene (reference sequence), are SEHNR and FQNEAQ. The V and J ends are trimmed by 7 bases and 4 bases, leaving 10 bases between them.